This T cell receptor (beta chain) was observed in a study of CD8+CD57+ T cells in acquired aplastic anemia. Genomic DNA served as template for TCR beta VDJ and CDR3 profiling. TCRdb recomputed calls from the reads with MiXCR, one row per CDR3 protein. The repertoire holds tens of thousands of distinct CDR3 sequences, with 55% to 75% as singletons. Selection for sequencing was limited to patients who had shown CD8+CD57+ cell expansion by flow cytometry. No patient had been given any therapy when blood was sampled. To note about this clonotype: No antigen is known for it. Since a much larger clone is just one base distant, this may be a read error.

General study findings and limits: There were some 27 CD8+ CDR3 sequences that occurred in both patients and controls.

V lost 4 bases to trimming and J lost 11 bases; unmatched junction nucleotides: 7. Germline values: CDR1 SGHAT, CDR2 FQDESV (reference sequence). The CDR3 runs to 14 residues. This receptor was obtained from a human donor with aplastic anemia. V and J are TRBV11-1 and TRBJ2-1; 11 nucleotides match TRBD2. Sequenced: sorted CD4+, CD8+, or CD8+CD57+ T cells (not recorded which) from PBMCs. CDR3 bases: TGTGCCAGCAGCTCTAGCGGGAGGAGCCATAAGCAGTTCTTC. This translates into CASSSSGRSHKQFF.